Below are 24 T cell receptor beta chains sequenced from a single sample in a study of T cells in Graves' hyperthyroidism and ophthalmopathy (dated by TCRdb to between 2019 and 2020). Libraries came from multiplex PCR. TCRdb lists the instrument as Illumina HiSeq 2000. The TCR beta CDR3 regions were amplified from the RNA transcripts. The TCR CDR3 was subjected to a first round of RT-PCR using the HTBI primer set and the Qiagen OneStep RT-PCR kit. The public sequencing data were trimmed at Q25 with fastp and processed into clonotypes with MiXCR by TCRdb, which kept only in-frame beta chains. Each CDR3 protein appears once, grouped with its most common genes and DNA. Present in this sample are a few hundred thousand distinct CDR3 sequences, about 16% of which were seen just once. 25% to 30% of the sample belongs to the ten largest clones. The material sequenced was blood. These receptors came from a woman younger than 45 with Graves' ophthalmopathy.

Many counts were recorded for this clonotype. The CDR3, as DNA: TGCGCCAGCAGTGACAGCTCCTATAATTCACCCCTCCACTTT. Its protein product is CASSDSSYNSPLHF. V gene TRBV4-3 combines with J gene TRBJ1-6; the D gene is possibly TRBD1 (5 bases). Deletions cut 6 bases from V and 0 bases from J, with 6 bases between. The CDR3 consists of 14 residues. CDR1 and CDR2 from the germline V gene are LGHNA and YSLEER.

This clonotype was seen just once. The J gene is TRBJ1-4, the V gene TRBV6-1; D gene ambiguous. V dropped 6 bases and J dropped 0 bases, with 17 bases sitting between them. The CDR3 consists of 17 residues. Germline assignment: CDR1 MNHNS and CDR2 SASEGT. The CDR3 protein is CASSPEGPFATNEKLFF. The CDR3 nucleotides read TGTGCCAGCAGCCCGGAAGGGCCCTTTGCAACTAATGAAAAACTGTTTTTT.

This clonotype showed up just a few times. V usage is TRBV6-2 or TRBV6-3 and J usage is TRBJ2-1; maybe TRBD2 (7 bases). V shed 6 bases and J shed 1 base, with 16 bases lying between them. Germline V gene lookup returns CDR1 MNHEY and CDR2 SVGEGT. The CDR3 is 16 amino acids. CDR3 sequence reads: CASRGAGAGSYNEQFF. The DNA for the CDR3 is TGTGCCAGCAGGGGGGCGGGGGCCGGGTCCTACAATGAGCAGTTCTTC.

Note on this clonotype: The junction and the germline gene differ at one end; a read error may be behind it. V usage is TRBV7-2 and J usage is TRBJ2-2; D is tentatively TRBD1 or TRBD2 (5 bases each). The CDR3 has 16 amino acids. Germline V gene lookup returns CDR1 SGHTA and CDR2 FQGNSA. Written as DNA, the CDR3 is TGCGCCAGCAGCCAAGAGGGGATTCCGAACACCGGGGAGCTGTTTTTT. Amino acids: CASSQEGIPNTGELFF.

This clonotype was recorded at least ten times. This chain links TRBV7-2 with TRBJ1-1; D gene ambiguous. Trimming shortened V by 2 bases and J by 1 base, and 11 bases separated the two germline ends. Per the germline V gene, CDR1 is SGHTA and CDR2 is FQGNSA. This CDR3 is built from 15 residues. In nucleotides, the CDR3 is TGTGCCAGCAGCTTAACGGGATATTGGAACACTGAAGCTTTCTTT. It specifies CASSLTGYWNTEAFF.

There are a few counts of this clonotype. Here the CDR3 DNA reads TGCAGCGTCGGGGGTGCCGGGACTCAAGAGTACTTC. Its protein product is CSVGGAGTQEYF. The gene calls are TRBV29-1 and TRBJ2-5; D might be TRBD2 (6 bases). CDR3 length equals 12 residues. Germline assignment: CDR1 SQVTM and CDR2 ANQGSEA. Trimming left V 6 bases short and J 12 bases short, with 20 bases between.

Ten or more counts support this clonotype. The chain recombines TRBV20-1 with TRBJ1-2; 8 positions agree with TRBD1. The J segment lost 2 bases and the V segment lost 0 bases, leaving 14 bases of the junction unmatched. Germline assignment: CDR1 DFQATT and CDR2 SNEGSKA (reference sequence). The CDR3 extends over 18 amino acids. CDR3 region: CSAREGPDRDRLNYGYTF. The DNA for the CDR3 is TGCAGTGCTAGAGAAGGTCCCGACCGGGACAGGCTAAACTATGGCTACACCTTC.

This clonotype was counted ten times or more. This rearrangement joins TRBV20-1 to TRBJ2-7, with TRBD2 identical over 7 bases. J was trimmed by 3 bases and V by 0 bases; bases with no gene match: 23. Germline lookup yields CDR1 DFQATT and CDR2 SNEGSKA (reference sequence). The CDR3 runs 20 residues. The CDR3 loop reads CSARDQRDLALGGKHYEQYF. The CDR3 DNA reads as TGCAGTGCTAGAGATCAGCGGGACCTGGCCCTTGGGGGAAAACACTACGAGCAGTACTTC.

V is TRBV20-1 and J is TRBJ1-1; 8 bases map to TRBD1. The ends lost 2 bases at V and 6 bases at J; junction bases unmatched: 20. The CDR3 loop spans 18 amino acids. Germline V gene lookup returns CDR1 DFQATT and CDR2 SNEGSKA (reference sequence). CDR3 region: CSARTPGRDRSEGAEAFF. The CDR3 DNA reads as TGCAGTGCTAGAACCCCCGGCCGGGACAGGAGCGAAGGGGCTGAAGCTTTCTTT.

This clonotype showed up many times. The V and J genes are TRBV28 and TRBJ2-7, with D perhaps matching TRBD1 (6 bases). The V gene's germline CDR1 is MDHEN and CDR2 SYDVKM. Trimming stripped 3 bases from V and 3 bases from J, with 12 bases between. The CDR3 is 14 residues long. The CDR3 region has the DNA TGTGCCAGCAGTTTCAACAGGGATTACTACGAGCAGTACTTC. Translating gives CASSFNRDYYEQYF.

As regards this clonotype: A much larger clonotype is one base distant, so this may be a read error. This rearrangement joins TRBV7-3 to TRBJ1-1; D is uncertain. The CDR3 length is 15 residues. Germline V gene lookup returns CDR1 SGHTA and CDR2 FQGTGA. CDR3 in amino acids: CASSLRSPRNTEALF. CDR3 in DNA: TGTGCCAGCAGCTTAAGGTCCCCGAGGAACACTGAAGCTCTCTTT.

Regarding this clonotype: At one boundary the junction diverges from the germline segment, which might be a read error. V usage is TRBV20-1 and J usage is TRBJ2-2; D is possibly TRBD1 or TRBD2 (5 bases each). Per germline, CDR1 DFQATT and CDR2 SNEGSKA (reference sequence). This CDR3 spans 17 amino acids. This CDR3 is CSARDQRTGQSTGEPFF. The CDR3 bases are TGCAGTGCTAGAGACCAACGGACTGGACAATCCACCGGGGAGCCGTTTTTT.

This clonotype appeared many times. This chain connects TRBV7-6 to TRBJ1-6; D may be TRBD1 (6 bases). Germline loops: CDR1 SGHVS, CDR2 FNYEAQ. V lost 1 base and J 7 bases, leaving 14 bases between the germline ends. CDR3 size: 16 residues. The chain's CDR3 is CASSLDGTLRNSPLHF. The CDR3 DNA sequence: TGTGCCAGCAGCTTAGATGGGACACTTCGGAATTCACCCCTCCACTTT.

This chain connects TRBV7-2 to TRBJ2-3; 9 positions agree with TRBD2. V lost 1 base to trimming and J lost 4 bases; unmatched junction nucleotides: 12. This CDR3 spans 18 amino acids. Looked up from germline, CDR1 is SGHTA and CDR2 is FQGNSA. The CDR3 protein is CASSLGGGRAGISDTQYF. The CDR3 DNA follows: TGTGCCAGCAGCTTAGGGGGCGGGAGGGCCGGAATATCAGATACGCAGTATTTT.

This clonotype was found many times. The rearrangement joins TRBV6-2 or TRBV6-3 to TRBJ2-1; D uncertain. Germline CDR1 MNHEY, CDR2 SVGEGT. V was clipped by 6 bases and J by 7 bases, with 7 bases between them. The CDR3 runs to 11 residues. This CDR3 reads CASSSRNEQFF. In nucleotides, the CDR3 is TGTGCCAGCAGCTCTCGTAATGAGCAGTTCTTC.

The V and J genes are TRBV6-2 or TRBV6-3 and TRBJ1-4; D perhaps matches TRBD1 (6 bases). V was trimmed by 4 bases and J by 9 bases, leaving 12 bases between them. Germline V lookup: CDR1 MNHEY, CDR2 SVGEGT. This CDR3 comprises 13 residues. CDR3 protein: CASSSTGMQKLFF. Here the CDR3 DNA reads TGTGCCAGCAGTTCAACAGGGATGCAAAAACTGTTTTTT.

This clonotype was picked up a small number of times. V gene TRBV2 combines with J gene TRBJ2-5, with a tentative D call TRBD1 (5 bases). Germline CDR1 and CDR2: SNHLY and FYNNEI. This CDR3 has 12 amino acids. The germline V and J ends were trimmed by 7 bases and 9 bases, with 15 bases remaining between them. The CDR3: CASKKGIEAQYF. The CDR3 bases are TGTGCCAGCAAAAAGGGGATTGAGGCCCAGTACTTC. Combining the CDR3 with reference TRBV2 and TRBJ2-5 gives the whole variable domain EPEVTQTPSHQVTQMGQEVILRCVPISNHLYFYWYRQILGQKVEFLVSFYNNEISEKSEIFDDQFSVERPDGSNFTLKIRSTKLEDSAMYFCASKKGIEAQYFGPGTRLLVL.

The V call is TRBV4-3, the J call TRBJ2-7; 11 bases fit TRBD1. From germline, CDR1 is LGHNA and CDR2 YSLEER. The CDR3 consists of 16 residues. Trimming cost V 0 bases and J 3 bases; bases outside gene matches: 4. CDR3 sequence: CASSQEPGTGGYEQYF. The CDR3 coding sequence is TGCGCCAGCAGCCAAGAACCCGGGACAGGGGGCTACGAGCAGTACTTC.

The rearrangement links TRBV4-1 to TRBJ1-2; the match to TRBD1 covers 11 bases. The V gene end was trimmed by 1 base and the J gene end by 8 bases; junction bases not matched to a gene: 9. CDR1 is MGHRA and CDR2 is YSYEKL in the germline V gene. CDR3 length equals 16 residues. CDR3 sequence (DNA): TGCGCCAGCAGCCAAGGGCCGGGACAGGGGGTAGAAGGCTACACCTTC. Its translation: CASSQGPGQGVEGYTF.

This clonotype was counted a few times. Since a much larger clone is just one base distant, this may be a read error. V is TRBV28 and J is TRBJ2-7; TRBD2 aligns across 7 bases. CDR3 length: 14 amino acids. The germline gives CDR1 MDHEN, CDR2 SYDVKM. The CDR3 loop reads CASSHVSGDNEQHF. CDR3 in DNA: TGTGCCAGCAGTCACGTCAGCGGGGATAACGAGCAGCACTTC.

This clonotype was seen many times. The chain uses TRBV6-1 and TRBJ2-1, with 8 positions matching TRBD2. The V and J ends lost 7 bases and 7 bases, in that order; junction bases with no gene match: 15. In germline, CDR1 is MNHNS, CDR2 SASEGT. CDR3 size: 16 residues. CDR3 sequence (DNA): TGTGCCAGCAACCCCTCGGAAGCGGGAGCTCTAAATGAGCAGTTCTTC. Translation: CASNPSEAGALNEQFF.

This clonotype has more than one count but fewer than ten. The rearrangement joins TRBV7-6 to TRBJ2-5, with unresolved D. The CDR3 sequence is 11 residues long. Trimming shortened V by 5 bases and J by 6 bases, and 7 bases separated the two germline ends. Germline V gene lookup returns CDR1 SGHVS and CDR2 FNYEAQ. This CDR3 reads CASSDGQTQYF. CDR3 DNA: TGTGCCAGCAGCGATGGGCAGACCCAGTACTTC.

This chain links TRBV7-2 with TRBJ2-2; D is unresolved. CDR1 is SGHTA, CDR2 FQGNSA, per germline. V was clipped by 1 base and J by 13 bases, with 19 bases between them. The CDR3 loop spans 15 amino acids. Written as DNA, the CDR3 is TGTGCCAGCAGCTTAGGGACCTTACTACTGAATGGGCTGTTTTTT. Its protein is CASSLGTLLLNGLFF.

This clonotype was seen more than once but under ten times. This chain links TRBV24-1 with TRBJ1-2; D unresolved. The germline V gene has CDR1 KGHDR and CDR2 SFDVKD. This CDR3 spans 12 amino acids. V lost 2 bases and J 7 bases, leaving 7 bases between the germline ends. CDR3: CATSDWTAGYTF. CDR3 coding DNA: TGTGCCACCAGTGATTGGACGGCTGGCTACACCTTC.